These 27 T cell receptor beta chains share one sample of origin, sequenced in a study of T cells after yellow fever vaccination. MiXCR was run by TCRdb on the 5' RACE reads, yielding one entry per CDR3 protein. The table has 300,000 or so distinct CDR3 sequences, over 10% seen once. The specimen comprised CD4+ T cells sorted from PBMCs, sampled 45 days after the yellow fever booster vaccination. The receptors shown here come from a man aged 25-45 years who received the YFV17D yellow fever vaccine.

The chain couples TRBV3-1 to TRBJ2-1; 10 bases map to TRBD2. This CDR3 region has 16 residues. Trimming removed 1 base from V and 5 bases from J; junction bases left unmatched: 5. CDR1 and CDR2 from the germline V gene are LGHDT and YNNKEL (reference sequence). CDR3 in amino acids: CASSQARTSGHNEQFF. For the CDR3, the DNA is TGTGCCAGCAGCCAAGCTAGGACTAGCGGTCACAATGAGCAGTTCTTC.

V usage is TRBV18 and J usage is TRBJ2-7; perhaps TRBD1 as D (6 bases). Trimming pared 0 bases from V and 6 bases from J, leaving 15 bases between. The CDR3 has 15 residues. CDR1 and CDR2 from the germline V gene are KGHSH and LQKENI. CDR3: CASSPPGQGKGEQYF. Written as DNA, the CDR3 is TGTGCCAGCTCACCACCCGGGCAGGGGAAGGGCGAGCAGTACTTC.

The V and J genes are TRBV18 and TRBJ2-1; 9 positions match TRBD2. The CDR3 is 16 residues long. V lost 2 bases and J lost 2; bases outside the gene matches: 4. CDR1 KGHSH and CDR2 LQKENI come from the germline V gene. The CDR3 region has the DNA TGTGCCAGCTCACCAGGACTAGCGCTTACCTACAATGAGCAGTTCTTC. This gives the protein CASSPGLALTYNEQFF.

The CDR3 region has the DNA TGTGCCACCAGCGGACGTCCGGGACTAGCTAGAGATACGCAGTATTTT. It translates to CATSGRPGLARDTQYF. J is TRBJ2-3 and V is TRBV15, with 9 bases that match TRBD2. V gave up 5 bases and J gave up 5 bases; unmatched junction bases: 11. The CDR3 is made up of 16 amino acids. Germline CDR1 is LNHNV and CDR2 is YYDKDF (reference sequence).

A remark on this clonotype: A read error may produce the germline difference seen at one junction end. The V call is TRBV20-1, the J call TRBJ2-3; possible D gene TRBD1, 7 bases. This CDR3 is built from 17 residues. Germline V CDR1 and CDR2: DFQATT, SNEGSKA (reference sequence). CDR3 in DNA: TGCAGTGCTAGAGGGGGGCAGTCGGGAGCTAGGACAGGTACGCAGTATTTT. The encoded protein is CSARGGQSGARTGTQYF.

This sequence joins TRBV7-3 and TRBJ2-7; TRBD2 matches at 9 bases. Germline lookup yields CDR1 SGHTA and CDR2 FQGTGA. The CDR3 contains 14 residues. With 5 bases clipped from V and 6 bases from J, the junction kept 8 bases outside the gene matches. CDR3 nucleotide sequence: TGTGCCAGCAGCCCCGTTGGCGGGAGGGTCGAGCAGTACTTC. Its protein product is CASSPVGGRVEQYF. Supplemented by reference TRBV7-3 and TRBJ2-7, the full variable domain reads GAGVSQTPSNKVTEKGKYVELRCDPISGHTALYWYRQSLGQGPEFLIYFQGTGAADDSGLPNDRFFAVRPEGSVSTLKIQRTERGDSAVYLCASSPVGGRVEQYFGPGTRLTVT.

This clonotype has a handful of counts. The chain joins TRBV18 to TRBJ2-1; D may be TRBD2 (5 bases). The V end was cut by 3 bases, the J end by 1 base, with 10 bases between. The germline V gene has CDR1 KGHSH and CDR2 LQKENI. This CDR3 is built from 15 residues. CDR3 nucleotide sequence: TGTGCCAGCTCACCTAGCGTGGGGTCCTACAATGAGCAGTTCTTC. Amino acids: CASSPSVGSYNEQFF. Full variable domain (rest looked up from reference TRBV18 and TRBJ2-1): NAGVMQNPRHLVRRRGQEARLRCSPMKGHSHVYWYRQLPEEGLKFMVYLQKENIIDESGMPKERFSAEFPKEGPSILRIQQVVRGDSAAYFCASSPSVGSYNEQFFGPGTRLTVL.

This clonotype was counted only a few times. The chain couples TRBV30 to TRBJ2-1; D ambiguous. Germline V CDR1 and CDR2: GTSNPN, SVGIG (reference sequence). V lost 3 bases to trimming and J lost 12 bases, with 12 bases between them. The CDR3 consists of 11 residues. The CDR3 nucleotides are TGTGCCTGGAGCCTCCGCTTCGGGCAGTTCTTC. It codes for CAWSLRFGQFF.

V is TRBV5-1 and J is TRBJ2-1, with D possibly matching TRBD2 (6 bases). The CDR3 length is 16 residues. Germline V gene sequence: CDR1 SGHRS, CDR2 YFSETQ. V was trimmed by 0 bases and J by 2 bases, leaving 12 bases between them. CDR3 DNA sequence: TGCGCCAGCAGCTTGGCTTCGGGAGTCCCCTACAATGAGCAGTTCTTC. Translating gives CASSLASGVPYNEQFF.

This chain joins TRBV20-1 and TRBJ2-5; D possibly uses TRBD1 or TRBD2 (6 bases each). V lost 6 bases and J lost 2, with 16 bases in between. The CDR3 runs 14 residues. Germline V gives CDR1 DFQATT, CDR2 SNEGSKA (reference sequence). In nucleotides, the CDR3 is TGCAGTGCCGTATCCGGGGGCCCTCAAGAGACCCAGTACTTC. Its protein is CSAVSGGPQETQYF.

This clonotype showed up many times. CDR3 nucleotides: TGCAGTGCTGGGCTCCCGGCCACAGATACGCAGTATTTT. It yields the protein CSAGLPATDTQYF. The J gene is TRBJ2-3, the V gene TRBV20-1; D is unclear. V was trimmed by 5 bases and J by 2 bases, leaving 11 bases between them. Germline lookup yields CDR1 DFQATT and CDR2 SNEGSKA (reference sequence). The CDR3 consists of 13 residues.

Only a few counts were recorded for this clonotype. The chain recombines TRBV5-1 with TRBJ1-1, with no clear D. V lost 3 bases to trimming and J lost 1 base, with 10 bases between them. CDR1 is SGHRS, CDR2 YFSETQ, per germline. The CDR3 contains 14 residues. CDR3 region: CASSWSGRNTEAFF. The CDR3, as DNA: TGCGCCAGCAGCTGGTCGGGAAGGAACACTGAAGCTTTCTTT.

V and J are TRBV7-8 and TRBJ2-1, with D possibly being TRBD2 (5 bases). The CDR3 runs 13 residues. V was cut by 7 bases and J by 6 bases, with 13 bases left in between. CDR1 SGHVS and CDR2 FQNEAQ come from the germline V gene. CDR3 sequence: CASIGRAGNEQFF. The CDR3 DNA sequence: TGTGCCAGCATCGGTAGGGCGGGCAATGAGCAGTTCTTC.

The chain combines TRBV3-1 with TRBJ2-7; 7 bases are a match to TRBD1. The germline CDR1 and CDR2 sequences are LGHDT and YNNKEL (reference sequence). V shed 4 bases and J 2 bases; nucleotides not matched to a gene: 8. CDR3 length: 15 residues. CDR3 sequence (DNA): TGTGCCAGCAGCCTCCGGACAGGAGCAGCCTACGAGCAGTACTTC. Its protein product is CASSLRTGAAYEQYF.

This clonotype was observed a few times. The genes are TRBV7-8 and TRBJ2-7; 7 positions match TRBD2. Germline V gene lookup returns CDR1 SGHVS and CDR2 FQNEAQ. CDR3 size: 16 residues. Trimming cost V 0 bases and J 6 bases; bases outside gene matches: 11. CDR3 protein: CASSLAGGLIRREQYF. In DNA form, the CDR3 reads TGTGCCAGCAGCTTAGCGGGAGGGCTTATTCGGCGCGAGCAGTACTTC.

This clonotype has more than one count but fewer than ten. CDR3 residues: CASSPPTGGFNTGELFF. The CDR3 DNA reads TGTGCCAGCAGCCCACCGACGGGGGGATTCAACACCGGGGAGCTGTTTTTT. The chain couples TRBV12-3 or TRBV12-4 to TRBJ2-2; TRBD2 agrees at 7 bases. CDR3 size: 17 residues. Losses at the gene ends were 6 bases for V and 2 bases for J; bases not matched to a gene: 12.

The V and J genes are TRBV27 and TRBJ1-5; TRBD1 is a possible D gene (5 bases). CDR1 and CDR2 (germline): MNHEY, SMNVEV (reference sequence). This CDR3 comprises 13 residues. Trimming removed 5 bases at V and 7 bases at J, with 12 bases between. The CDR3 loop reads CASSRDVRQPQHF. DNA of the CDR3: TGTGCCAGCAGTCGGGACGTGAGGCAGCCCCAGCATTTT.

The chain links TRBV18 to TRBJ2-1, with 8 bases that match TRBD2. From germline, CDR1 is KGHSH and CDR2 LQKENI. The ends lost 4 bases at V and 0 bases at J; junction bases unmatched: 5. CDR3 length equals 16 residues. The CDR3 loop reads CASSQGTRSSYNEQFF. CDR3 coding DNA: TGTGCCAGCTCACAGGGGACTAGGAGCTCCTACAATGAGCAGTTCTTC.

CDR3 region: CASSGTYSYNEQFF. In nucleotides, the CDR3 is TGTGCCAGCAGTGGGACGTACTCCTACAATGAGCAGTTCTTC. The chain recombines TRBV25-1 with TRBJ2-1; D uncertain. This CDR3 is 14 amino acids long. Trimming removed 4 bases at V and 0 bases at J, with 7 bases between. CDR1 and CDR2 from the germline V gene are MGHDK and SYGVNS.

Only a few counts were recorded for this clonotype. This chain connects TRBV7-4 to TRBJ2-1; D possibly corresponds to TRBD1 (6 bases). V lost 5 bases to trimming and J lost 6 bases, with 17 bases between them. The CDR3 extends over 15 amino acids. CDR1 is SGHVT, CDR2 SQSDAQ, per germline. Here the CDR3 reads CASSPPGRGPNEQFF. The CDR3 DNA sequence: TGTGCCAGCAGCCCCCCGGGCAGGGGTCCCAATGAGCAGTTCTTC.

The rearrangement uses TRBV6-2 or TRBV6-3 and TRBJ2-3, with D perhaps assigned TRBD1 or TRBD2 (6 bases each). The CDR3 runs to 18 residues. Germline CDR1 and CDR2: MNHEY and SVGEGT. V lost 2 bases to trimming and J lost 1 base, with 19 bases between them. The CDR3 DNA sequence: TGTGCCAGCAGTTACCACAGTCGAGGGGGGTCTGGCACAGATACGCAGTATTTT. Its translation is CASSYHSRGGSGTDTQYF.

J is TRBJ2-1 and V is TRBV27; 8 bases map to TRBD2. The ends lost 5 bases at V and 1 base at J; junction bases unmatched: 4. From germline, CDR1 is MNHEY and CDR2 SMNVEV (reference sequence). The CDR3 runs to 15 residues. CDR3 bases: TGTGCCAGCAGTCGCGAGCGGGAGTCCTACAATGAGCAGTTCTTC. Protein sequence: CASSRERESYNEQFF.

The V and J genes are TRBV7-2 and TRBJ2-7, with 9 bases matching TRBD2. From germline, CDR1 is SGHTA and CDR2 FQGNSA. CDR3 length: 14 residues. J lost 2 bases, V lost 5 bases, and 4 bases had no gene match. CDR3 nucleotide sequence: TGTGCCAGCAGCACTAGCGGGCCCCCCTACGAGCAGTACTTC. Translating it yields CASSTSGPPYEQYF.

This clonotype came up a few times. The CDR3 coding sequence is TGTGCCAGCAGCTTATTCGAGACAGGGACCGAGCAGTACTTC. This codes for CASSLFETGTEQYF. The chain recombines TRBV7-2 with TRBJ2-7; TRBD1 matches at 7 bases. The CDR3 is 14 residues long. Germline V gene lookup returns CDR1 SGHTA and CDR2 FQGNSA. With 2 bases clipped from V and 6 bases from J, the junction kept 7 bases outside the gene matches.

This clonotype was detected a few times. CDR3 DNA: TGTGCCAGCAGCCAAGGGCAGAGGGGATCACCCCTCCACTTT. This codes for CASSQGQRGSPLHF. This chain links TRBV3-1 with TRBJ1-6, with D possibly matching TRBD1 (5 bases). CDR1 and CDR2 (germline): LGHDT, YNNKEL (reference sequence). This CDR3 is built from 14 residues. The V and J ends lost 1 base and 10 bases respectively, with 11 bases between them.

This clonotype appeared a few times. This chain joins TRBV20-1 and TRBJ2-4, with D possibly being TRBD2 (6 bases). CDR3 length: 16 amino acids. CDR1 and CDR2 from the germline V gene are DFQATT and SNEGSKA (reference sequence). Trimming cost V 3 bases and J 3 bases, with 18 bases left between them. The CDR3: CSASGTSHGGKNIQYF. CDR3 coding DNA: TGCAGTGCTAGTGGGACTTCTCATGGTGGCAAAAACATTCAGTACTTC.

The chain carries TRBV5-1 and TRBJ1-2; 8 bases are a match to TRBD1. Germline V gene sequence: CDR1 SGHRS, CDR2 YFSETQ. The V and J ends lost 4 bases and 7 bases, in that order; junction bases with no gene match: 6. The length of the CDR3 is 13 residues. The CDR3 spells CASSTDRDGGYTF. The CDR3 DNA is TGCGCCAGCAGCACGGACAGGGATGGTGGCTACACCTTC. Drawing the rest from reference TRBV5-1 and TRBJ1-2, the complete variable domain is KAGVTQTPRYLIKTRGQQVTLSCSPISGHRSVSWYQQTPGQGLQFLFEYFSETQRNKGNFPGRFSGRQFSNSRSEMNVSTLELGDSALYLCASSTDRDGGYTFGSGTRLTVV.